One sample yielded the 13 T cell receptor beta chains listed below, sequenced in a study of identical twins. TCRdb reprocessed the 5' RACE reads with MiXCR, giving one entry per CDR3 protein. This table holds about 240,000 distinct CDR3 sequences, roughly a tenth found once. The sequencing sample was made of memory T cells sorted from blood. These receptors all stem from a man in his forties or fifties in good health.

The sample holds a few counts of this clonotype. The chain recombines TRBV4-1 with TRBJ2-3; TRBD1 agrees at 7 bases. The germline V gene has CDR1 MGHRA and CDR2 YSYEKL. This CDR3 is built from 15 residues. V lost 4 bases to trimming and J lost 0 bases; unmatched junction nucleotides: 4. CDR3 sequence: CASSPGQPSTDTQYF. CDR3 DNA: TGCGCCAGCAGCCCGGGACAGCCTAGCACAGATACGCAGTATTTT.

The rearrangement joins TRBV5-1 to TRBJ2-7, with 9 bases fitting TRBD1. The CDR3 is 14 amino acids. Germline lookup yields CDR1 SGHRS and CDR2 YFSETQ. Germline trimming cut 3 bases from V and 6 bases from J; bases unmatched to any gene: 7. The CDR3 DNA is TGCGCCAGCAGCTCCGGGACAGGGTACGCCGAGCAGTACTTC. Protein: CASSSGTGYAEQYF.

The table lists this clonotype with many counts. The chain recombines TRBV27 with TRBJ2-7, with TRBD1 identical over 9 bases. Germline V gene sequence: CDR1 MNHEY, CDR2 SMNVEV (reference sequence). CDR3 length: 11 amino acids. Trimming took 3 bases from V and 12 from J; bases not matched to a gene: 3. The CDR3 coding sequence is TGTGCCAGCAGTTTTACAGGGGGCACGTACTTC. Translating gives CASSFTGGTYF.

This clonotype was seen ten or more times. DNA for the CDR3: TGTGCCAGCAGTCCAAAGGGGATAACCACCGGGGAGCTGTTTTTT. This gives the protein CASSPKGITTGELFF. The chain uses TRBV27 and TRBJ2-2; D might be TRBD1 (5 bases). The CDR3 consists of 15 residues. Trimming pared 5 bases from V and 4 bases from J, leaving 14 bases between. Germline V gives CDR1 MNHEY, CDR2 SMNVEV (reference sequence).

V gene TRBV10-1 combines with J gene TRBJ2-5; no clear D gene. The germline V and J ends were trimmed by 2 bases and 4 bases, with 8 bases remaining between them. The CDR3 spans 13 residues. Germline V CDR1 and CDR2: WNHNN, SYGVQD (reference sequence). CDR3 loop: CASSEDPVETQYF. The CDR3 coding sequence is TGCGCCAGCAGTGAGGACCCGGTAGAGACCCAGTACTTC.

The V and J genes are TRBV11-2 and TRBJ2-1; 11 nucleotides match TRBD1. Germline CDR1 and CDR2: SGHAT and FQNNGV. Unmatched junction bases numbered 5, after V lost 5 bases and J lost 5 bases. This CDR3 region has 15 residues. The CDR3, as DNA: TGTGCCAGCAGCCTGGGGACAGGGGGGAACAATGAGCAGTTCTTC. Translation gives CASSLGTGGNNEQFF.

This clonotype was observed a handful of times. The chain recombines TRBV4-3 with TRBJ2-7; D remains unclear. The CDR3 length is 15 residues. Germline V gene sequence: CDR1 LGHNA, CDR2 YSLEER. The V and J ends lost 0 bases and 6 bases respectively, with 15 bases between them. The CDR3 nucleotides are TGCGCCAGCAGCCAAGATTGGCTGGTTGCGCGCGAGCAGTACTTC. Its translation: CASSQDWLVAREQYF.

V usage is TRBV20-1 and J usage is TRBJ1-2, with a weak D call TRBD1 (5 bases). V shed 0 bases and J shed 5 bases, with 16 bases lying between them. Germline V gene lookup returns CDR1 DFQATT and CDR2 SNEGSKA (reference sequence). The CDR3 has 15 amino acids. As DNA, the CDR3 is TGCAGTGCTAGAGATCTTCGTTCGGGGGGGTATGGCTACACCTTC. Translation: CSARDLRSGGYGYTF.

The V gene is TRBV4-3, the J gene TRBJ2-6; TRBD1 agrees at 9 bases. CDR3 length: 17 amino acids. The V and J ends lost 0 bases and 2 bases, in that order; junction bases with no gene match: 2. CDR1 is LGHNA, CDR2 YSLEER, per germline. CDR3 amino acids: CASSQETGGTGANVLTF. The CDR3 DNA follows: TGCGCCAGCAGCCAAGAAACAGGGGGCACTGGGGCCAACGTCCTGACTTTC.

The CDR3 DNA sequence: TGCAGTGCTAGTACATGGAACCCCGTTAACTCAAATGAGCAGTTCTTC. It yields the protein CSASTWNPVNSNEQFF. The V gene is TRBV20-1, the J gene TRBJ2-1; no clear D. CDR3 length: 16 amino acids. Germline CDR1 reads DFQATT; CDR2 reads SNEGSKA (reference sequence). The germline V and J ends were trimmed by 3 bases and 7 bases, with 22 bases remaining between them.

This clonotype was seen only a few times. This sequence joins TRBV19 and TRBJ2-1; D gene uncertain. The germline V gene has CDR1 LNHDA and CDR2 SQIVND (reference sequence). Deletions cut 1 base from V and 5 bases from J, with 9 bases between. The CDR3 covers 14 residues. The chain's CDR3 is CASSIGSVHNEQFF. CDR3 nucleotide sequence: TGTGCCAGTAGTATAGGAAGCGTCCACAATGAGCAGTTCTTC.

The genes are TRBV28 and TRBJ2-7, with 13 positions matching TRBD2. Germline lookup yields CDR1 MDHEN and CDR2 SYDVKM. The V gene end was trimmed by 3 bases and the J gene end by 2 bases; junction bases not matched to a gene: 7. The CDR3 runs 17 residues. In DNA form, the CDR3 reads TGTGCCAGCAGTTTGAGTTACGGGACTAGCGGGACCTACGAGCAGTACTTC. This translates into CASSLSYGTSGTYEQYF.

The rearrangement links TRBV27 to TRBJ1-1; 8 bases are a match to TRBD1. V shed 5 bases, J shed 11 bases, and the junction held 10 bases outside the gene matches. The germline V gene encodes CDR1 MNHEY and CDR2 SMNVEV (reference sequence). This CDR3 region has 13 residues. CDR3 DNA: TGTGCCAGCAGTCCAAGGACAGGGAATAGTGCTTTCTTT. Translating it yields CASSPRTGNSAFF.